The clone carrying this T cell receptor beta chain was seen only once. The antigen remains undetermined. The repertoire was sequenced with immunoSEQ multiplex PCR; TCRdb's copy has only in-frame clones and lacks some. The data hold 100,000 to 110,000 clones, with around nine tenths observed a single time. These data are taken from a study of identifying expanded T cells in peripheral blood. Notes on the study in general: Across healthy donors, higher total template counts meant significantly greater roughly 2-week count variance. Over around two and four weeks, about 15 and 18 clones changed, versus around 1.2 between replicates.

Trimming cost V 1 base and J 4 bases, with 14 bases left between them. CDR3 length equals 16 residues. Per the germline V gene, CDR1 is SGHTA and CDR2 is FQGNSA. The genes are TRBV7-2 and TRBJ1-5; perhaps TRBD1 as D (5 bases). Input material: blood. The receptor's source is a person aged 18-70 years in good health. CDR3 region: CASSLESGVLNQPQHF. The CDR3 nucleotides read TGTGCCAGCAGCTTAGAGTCGGGGGTCTTGAATCAGCCCCAGCATTTT.